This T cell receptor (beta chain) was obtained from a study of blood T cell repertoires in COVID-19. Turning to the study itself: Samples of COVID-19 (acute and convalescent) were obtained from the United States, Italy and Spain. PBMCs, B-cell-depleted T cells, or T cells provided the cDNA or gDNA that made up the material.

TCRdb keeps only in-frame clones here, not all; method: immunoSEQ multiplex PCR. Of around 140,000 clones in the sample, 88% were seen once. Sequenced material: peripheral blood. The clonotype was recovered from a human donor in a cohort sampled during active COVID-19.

The CDR3 DNA sequence: TGTGCCACCAGCAGAGATCGGAAACCAGGCCAACAGTACTTC. Residues: CATSRDRKPGQQYF. The genes are TRBV15 and TRBJ2-7; D uncertain. The germline V gene encodes CDR1 LNHNV and CDR2 YYDKDF (reference sequence). Trimming left V 0 bases short and J 10 bases short, with 16 bases between. This CDR3 region has 14 residues.